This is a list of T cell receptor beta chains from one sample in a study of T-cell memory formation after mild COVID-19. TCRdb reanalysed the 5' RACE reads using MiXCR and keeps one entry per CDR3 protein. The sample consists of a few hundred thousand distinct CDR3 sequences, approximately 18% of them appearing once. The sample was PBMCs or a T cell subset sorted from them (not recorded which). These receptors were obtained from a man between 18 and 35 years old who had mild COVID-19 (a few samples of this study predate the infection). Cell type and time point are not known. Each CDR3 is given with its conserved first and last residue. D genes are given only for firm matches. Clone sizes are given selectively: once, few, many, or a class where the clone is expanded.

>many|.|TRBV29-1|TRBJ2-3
CSVVRRGTDTQYF
TGCAGCGTTGTCCGGCGGGGCACAGATACGCAGTATTTT
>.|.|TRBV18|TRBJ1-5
CASSPPYSNQPQHF
TGTGCCAGCTCACCACCGTATAGCAATCAGCCCCAGCATTTT
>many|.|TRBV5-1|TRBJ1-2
CASSLSQAGGGYTF
TGCGCCAGCAGCTTGAGTCAGGCGGGCGGTGGCTACACCTTC
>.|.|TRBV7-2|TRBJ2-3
CASSLNGRRDTQYF
TGTGCCAGCAGTCTAAACGGACGGAGAGATACGCAGTATTTT
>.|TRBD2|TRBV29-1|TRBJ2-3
CSVEDSGGPSDTQYF
TGCAGCGTTGAAGATAGCGGGGGGCCGTCAGATACGCAGTATTTT
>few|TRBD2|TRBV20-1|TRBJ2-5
CSARVPAGGRETQYF
TGCAGTGCTAGAGTCCCAGCGGGGGGTCGGGAGACCCAGTACTTC
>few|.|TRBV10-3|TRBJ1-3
CAISESGGVGSGNTIYF
TGTGCCATCAGTGAGTCAGGAGGGGTCGGCTCTGGAAACACCATATATTTT
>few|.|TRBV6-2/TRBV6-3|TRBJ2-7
CASRDGYQQYF
TGTGCCAGCAGGGACGGGTACCAGCAGTACTTC
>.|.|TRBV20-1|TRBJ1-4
CSARTRDGEKLFF
TGCAGTGCTAGAACCAGGGATGGCGAAAAACTGTTTTTT
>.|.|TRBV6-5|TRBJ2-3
CASLRGGGATDTQYF
TGTGCCAGCCTAAGGGGTGGGGGGGCTACAGATACGCAGTATTTT
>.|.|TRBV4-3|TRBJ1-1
CASSQDRTPNTEAFF
TGCGCCAGCAGCCAAGATCGGACCCCCAACACTGAAGCTTTCTTT
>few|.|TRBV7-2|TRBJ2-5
CASSFNREETQYF
TGTGCCAGCAGCTTCAACAGGGAGGAGACCCAGTACTTC
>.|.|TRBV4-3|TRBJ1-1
CASSQGWVTEAFF
TGCGCCAGCAGCCAAGGTTGGGTCACTGAAGCTTTCTTT
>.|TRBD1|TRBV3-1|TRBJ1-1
CASSLWGQTNTEAFF
TGTGCCAGCAGCCTTTGGGGACAGACTAACACTGAAGCTTTCTTT
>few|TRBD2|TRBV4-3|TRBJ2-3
CASSQDLAGGRSTDTQYF
TGCGCCAGCAGCCAAGATCTGGCGGGGGGGCGTAGCACAGATACGCAGTATTTT
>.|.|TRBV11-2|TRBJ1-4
CASSLGRGFSRALEKLFF
TGTGCCAGCAGCTTAGGGCGGGGTTTCTCCCGGGCCCTTGAAAAACTGTTTTTT
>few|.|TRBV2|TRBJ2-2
CASRPGSRTGELFF
TGTGCCAGCAGGCCAGGGAGTCGGACCGGGGAGCTGTTTTTT
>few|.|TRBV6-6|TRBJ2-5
CASSKSHEGTQYF
TGTGCCAGCAGTAAAAGCCACGAAGGGACCCAGTACTTC
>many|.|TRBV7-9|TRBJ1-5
CASSLGQDHQPQHF
TGTGCCAGCAGCTTAGGGCAGGACCATCAGCCCCAGCATTTT
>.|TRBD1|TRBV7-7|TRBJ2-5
CASSPGPGQGETQYF
TGTGCCAGCAGCCCTGGGCCGGGACAGGGCGAGACCCAGTACTTC
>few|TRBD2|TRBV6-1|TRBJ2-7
CASSPVPGLAGGYEQYF
TGTGCCAGCAGCCCCGTCCCGGGACTAGCGGGGGGGTACGAGCAGTACTTC
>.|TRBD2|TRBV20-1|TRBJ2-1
CSVAGGPGEQFF
TGCAGTGTAGCGGGAGGGCCCGGTGAGCAGTTCTTC
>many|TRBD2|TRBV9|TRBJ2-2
CASSLGAGANTGELFF
TGTGCCAGCAGCCTAGGGGCGGGGGCGAACACCGGGGAGCTGTTTTTT
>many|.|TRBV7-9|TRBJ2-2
CASLSGTGELFF
TGTGCCAGCCTTTCGGGGACCGGGGAGCTGTTTTTT
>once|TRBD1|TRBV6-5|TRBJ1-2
CARSMTGTGYTF
TGTGCCAGAAGTATGACAGGGACTGGCTACACCTTC
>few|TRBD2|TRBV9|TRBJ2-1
CASSTRGGTYNEQFF
TGTGCCAGCAGCACCCGGGGGGGGACCTACAATGAGCAGTTCTTC
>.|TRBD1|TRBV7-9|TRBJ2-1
CASTPTGGGEQFF
TGTGCCAGCACCCCTACAGGGGGCGGTGAGCAGTTCTTC
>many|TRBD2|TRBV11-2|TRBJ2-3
CASSFLAGARTDTQYF
TGTGCCAGCAGCTTTCTAGCGGGGGCGCGCACAGATACGCAGTATTTT
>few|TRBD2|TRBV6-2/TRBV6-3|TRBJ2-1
CASSYVGGGASEQFF
TGTGCCAGCAGTTACGTTGGCGGGGGGGCCTCTGAGCAGTTCTTC
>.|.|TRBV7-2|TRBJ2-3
CASSLGQPSTDTQYF
TGTGCCAGCTCGCTTGGGCAGCCTAGCACAGATACGCAGTATTTT
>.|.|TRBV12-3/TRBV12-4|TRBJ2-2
CATKIGGVRELFF
TGTGCCACCAAAATTGGGGGCGTGAGGGAGCTGTTTTTT
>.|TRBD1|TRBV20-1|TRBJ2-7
CSARETGTGAHEQYF
TGCAGTGCTAGAGAAACCGGGACAGGGGCCCACGAGCAGTACTTC
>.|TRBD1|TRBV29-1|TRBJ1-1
CSVETGSEAFF
TGCAGCGTTGAGACAGGGTCTGAAGCTTTCTTT
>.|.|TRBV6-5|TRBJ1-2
CASSYSIIGANYGYTF
TGTGCCAGCAGTTACTCCATCATAGGGGCCAACTATGGCTACACCTTC
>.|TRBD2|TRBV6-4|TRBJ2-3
CASSDGLVGDTQYF
TGTGCCAGCAGTGATGGACTAGTAGGGGATACGCAGTATTTT
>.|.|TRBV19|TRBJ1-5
CASALWGEPQHF
TGTGCCAGTGCTTTATGGGGGGAGCCCCAGCATTTT
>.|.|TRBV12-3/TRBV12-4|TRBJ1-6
CASSLDGSPLHF
TGTGCCAGCAGTTTGGACGGTTCACCCCTCCACTTT
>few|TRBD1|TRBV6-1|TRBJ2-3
CASRGQTTDTQYF
TGTGCCAGCAGGGGACAGACCACAGATACGCAGTATTTT
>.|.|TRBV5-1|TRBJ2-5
CASSMRPSPEETQYF
TGCGCCAGCAGCATGAGACCCTCCCCCGAGGAGACCCAGTACTTC
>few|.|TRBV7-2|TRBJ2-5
CASSPLRGGPTLWYF
TGTGCCAGCAGCCCCCTCCGAGGGGGGCCCACCTTATGGTACTTC
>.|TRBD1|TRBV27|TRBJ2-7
CASSQDPQGANEQYF
TGTGCCAGCAGTCAAGATCCCCAGGGGGCAAACGAGCAGTACTTC
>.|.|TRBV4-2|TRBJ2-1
CASSPGVLGHNEQFF
TGTGCCAGCAGCCCGGGTGTGCTTGGGCACAATGAGCAGTTCTTC
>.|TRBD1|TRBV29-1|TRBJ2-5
CSVGDSLFETQYF
TGCAGCGTAGGGGACAGTCTATTCGAGACCCAGTACTTC
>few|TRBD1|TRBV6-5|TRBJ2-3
CASSYSGTGGSQYF
TGTGCCAGCAGTTACTCGGGGACAGGGGGCTCGCAGTATTTT
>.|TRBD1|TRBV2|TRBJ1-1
CASREQGGAFF
TGTGCCAGCAGGGAACAGGGGGGGGCTTTCTTT
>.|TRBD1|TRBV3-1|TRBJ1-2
CASSLPGQGSYGYTF
TGTGCCAGCAGCCTTCCGGGACAGGGTAGCTATGGCTACACCTTC
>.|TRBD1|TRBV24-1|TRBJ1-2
CATSETGTSRGYTF
TGTGCCACCAGTGAGACAGGGACGAGTCGTGGCTACACCTTC
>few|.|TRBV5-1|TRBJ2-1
CASSLAAAHEQFF
TGCGCCAGCAGCTTGGCAGCAGCCCATGAGCAGTTCTTC
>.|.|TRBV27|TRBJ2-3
CASSPRDGSTDTQYF
TGTGCCAGCAGTCCCCGGGACGGAAGCACAGATACGCAGTATTTT
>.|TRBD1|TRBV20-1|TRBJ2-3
CSATGWTGRPDTQYF
TGCAGTGCAACGGGGTGGACAGGGCGTCCAGATACGCAGTATTTT
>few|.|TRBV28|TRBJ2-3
CASGSRGPTDTQYF
TGTGCCAGCGGGTCCCGGGGGCCCACAGATACGCAGTATTTT
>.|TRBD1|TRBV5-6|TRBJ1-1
CASKVDRGTPPEAFF
TGTGCCAGCAAGGTGGACAGGGGGACCCCCCCCGAAGCTTTCTTT
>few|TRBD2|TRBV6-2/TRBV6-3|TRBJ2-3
CASSSWTSRTDTQYF
TGTGCCAGCAGTTCCTGGACTAGCCGCACAGATACGCAGTATTTT
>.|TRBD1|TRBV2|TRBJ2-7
CASNRRDRGGEQYF
TGTGCCAGCAACCGCCGGGACAGGGGAGGTGAGCAGTACTTC
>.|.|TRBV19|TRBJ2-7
CASAPGWGYEQYF
TGTGCCAGCGCCCCGGGCTGGGGGTACGAGCAGTACTTC
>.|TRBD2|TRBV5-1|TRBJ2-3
CASRSLAGSTDTQYF
TGCGCCAGCAGGTCGTTAGCGGGGAGCACAGATACGCAGTATTTT
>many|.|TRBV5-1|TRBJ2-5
CASSPYVGGETQYF
TGCGCCAGCAGCCCCTACGTCGGGGGAGAGACCCAGTACTTC